This T cell receptor (beta chain) was observed in a study of blood T cell repertoires in COVID-19. Looking at the study overall: PBMCs, B-cell-depleted T cells, or T cells provided the cDNA or gDNA that made up the material.

Clones were read by immunoSEQ multiplex PCR, and TCRdb kept only the in-frame ones, dropping some. The sample has a few hundred thousand clones, over 80% seen once. This clone was found many times. Trimming removed 0 bases at V and 6 bases at J, with 12 bases between. There are 13 residues in the CDR3. Germline V gene sequence: CDR1 GTSNPN, CDR2 SVGIG (reference sequence). Sample: peripheral blood. The source is a woman aged 40 to 50 who had recovered from COVID-19. This chain joins TRBV30 and TRBJ2-7, with D possibly being TRBD2 (7 bases). The CDR3 region is CAWSVGGATEQYF. CDR3 DNA sequence: TGTGCCTGGAGTGTGGGGGGGGCAACCGAGCAGTACTTC.